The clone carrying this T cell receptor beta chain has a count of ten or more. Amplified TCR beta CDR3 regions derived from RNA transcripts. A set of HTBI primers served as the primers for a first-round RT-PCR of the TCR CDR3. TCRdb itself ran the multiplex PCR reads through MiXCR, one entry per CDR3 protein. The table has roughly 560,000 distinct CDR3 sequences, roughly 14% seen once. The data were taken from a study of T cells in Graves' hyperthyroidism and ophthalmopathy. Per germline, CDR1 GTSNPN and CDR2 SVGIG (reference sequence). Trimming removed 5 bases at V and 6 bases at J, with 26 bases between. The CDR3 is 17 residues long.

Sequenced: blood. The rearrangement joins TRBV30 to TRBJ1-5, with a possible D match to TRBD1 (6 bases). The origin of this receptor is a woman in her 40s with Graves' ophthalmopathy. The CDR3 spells CAWAPGQGPPGGQPQHF. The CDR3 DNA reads TGTGCCTGGGCTCCGGGACAAGGCCCCCCGGGTGGTCAGCCCCAGCATTTT.